The 8 T cell receptor beta chains below all came from one sample that was sequenced in a study of blood T cell repertoires in COVID-19. Repertoires were generated with immunoSEQ multiplex PCR, while TCRdb's copy carries only in-frame clones and drops some. The top ten clones hold approximately 2.9% of a sample with fewer than 70,000 clones, 80% to 90% of them seen once. Source material: peripheral blood. These receptors were collected from a man over 45 with acute or convalescent COVID-19.

This rearrangement joins TRBV30 to TRBJ2-6, with D perhaps matching TRBD2 (5 bases). The germline gives CDR1 GTSNPN, CDR2 SVGIG (reference sequence). The ends were cut back, 0 bases at V and 3 bases at J, with 9 bases in the middle. This CDR3 region has 15 residues. The CDR3 DNA is TGTGCCTGGAGTGTAGCGGATCTTGGGGCCAACGTCCTGACTTTC. Its translation: CAWSVADLGANVLTF.

V is TRBV6-5 and J is TRBJ2-7; maybe TRBD1 (7 bases). The CDR3 spans 12 residues. Deletions cut 8 bases from V and 6 bases from J, with 14 bases between. Germline values: CDR1 MNHEY, CDR2 SVGAGI. CDR3 in amino acids: CASATGEVEQYF. The CDR3 DNA follows: TGTGCCAGCGCCACAGGGGAGGTCGAGCAGTACTTC.

This chain connects TRBV5-1 to TRBJ2-1; TRBD1 is a possible D gene (6 bases). The germline V and J ends were trimmed by 4 bases and 8 bases, with 16 bases remaining between them. Germline CDR1 SGHRS, CDR2 YFSETQ. There are 14 residues in the CDR3. CDR3 amino acids: CASSIRQGLDEQFF. In nucleotides, the CDR3 is TGCGCCAGCAGCATACGTCAGGGGTTGGATGAGCAGTTCTTC.

CDR3 bases: TGTGCCAGCAGCCAAAATCCAGGGCATTATGGCTACACCTTC. Translation: CASSQNPGHYGYTF. The chain employs TRBV3-1 (or the pseudogene TRBV3-2) and TRBJ1-2; a possible D gene is TRBD1 (5 bases). Germline CDR1 is LGHDT and CDR2 is YNNKEL (reference sequence). V was pared by 2 bases and J by 5 bases, with 12 bases between. CDR3 length equals 14 residues.

This chain uses TRBV6-5 with TRBJ1-4; D unclear. V was shortened by 6 bases and J by 0 bases, with 11 bases between the two germline ends. The germline gives CDR1 MNHEY, CDR2 SVGAGI. CDR3 size: 15 residues. The CDR3 is CASRAGPATNEKLFF. CDR3 in DNA: TGTGCCAGCAGAGCAGGTCCGGCAACTAATGAAAAACTGTTTTTT.

V gene TRBV6-4 combines with J gene TRBJ2-2; D possibly corresponds to TRBD1 (6 bases). The CDR3 runs 15 residues. Looked up from germline, CDR1 is MRHNA and CDR2 is SNTAGT. Trimming cost V 4 bases and J 5 bases, with 14 bases left between them. CDR3 sequence (DNA): TGTGCCAGCAGTGCGGTGTGGCAGGGGACCGGGGAGCTGTTTTTT. Amino acid sequence: CASSAVWQGTGELFF.

The chain has TRBV6-6 and TRBJ2-1; 7 nucleotides agree with TRBD2. Germline loops: CDR1 MNHNY, CDR2 SVGAGI (reference sequence). The CDR3 is made up of 12 amino acids. Trimming removed 4 bases from V and 7 bases from J; junction bases left unmatched: 1. CDR3: CASSFSGNEQFF. The DNA for the CDR3 is TGTGCCAGCAGTTTTAGCGGGAATGAGCAGTTCTTC.

The CDR3 sequence: CAWSVQGSGANVLTF. CDR3 coding DNA: TGTGCCTGGAGTGTACAGGGCTCTGGGGCCAACGTCCTGACTTTC. This sequence joins TRBV30 and TRBJ2-6, with D perhaps matching TRBD1 (6 bases). This CDR3 comprises 15 residues. Between the trimmed V and J ends, which lost 0 bases and 0 bases, there was a span of 6 bases. CDR1 GTSNPN and CDR2 SVGIG come from the germline V gene (reference sequence).